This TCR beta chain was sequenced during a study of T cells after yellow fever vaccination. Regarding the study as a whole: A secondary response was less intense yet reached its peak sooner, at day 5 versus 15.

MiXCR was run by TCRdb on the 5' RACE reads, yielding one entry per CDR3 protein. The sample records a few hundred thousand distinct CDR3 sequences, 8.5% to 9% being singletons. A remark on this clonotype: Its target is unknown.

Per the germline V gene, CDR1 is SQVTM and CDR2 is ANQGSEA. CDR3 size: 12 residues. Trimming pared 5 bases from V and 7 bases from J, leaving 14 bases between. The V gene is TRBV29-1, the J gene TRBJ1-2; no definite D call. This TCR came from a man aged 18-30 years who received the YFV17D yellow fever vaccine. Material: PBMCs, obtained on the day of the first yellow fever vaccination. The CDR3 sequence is CSVSPDPGGYTF. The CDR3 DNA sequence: TGCAGCGTTTCTCCGGACCCCGGTGGCTACACCTTC.